A single sample is the source of the 30 T cell receptor beta chains below, sequenced in a study of blood T cell repertoires in COVID-19. The protocol was immunoSEQ multiplex PCR, while the TCRdb copy is restricted to in-frame clones and leaves out a portion. The sample holds under 250,000 clones, 80% to 90% seen once. Sequenced: peripheral blood. The receptors derive from a woman between 50 and 59 years old with acute or convalescent COVID-19.

The J gene is TRBJ1-6, the V gene TRBV11-3; TRBD1 matches at 7 bases. The CDR3 length is 13 residues. Germline trimming cut 5 bases from V and 7 bases from J; bases unmatched to any gene: 2. Germline V lookup: CDR1 SGHNT, CDR2 YENEEA. The CDR3: CASSAGGNSPLHF. For the CDR3, the DNA is TGTGCCAGCAGCGCAGGGGGAAATTCACCCCTCCACTTT.

The table lists this clone with a few counts. The chain links TRBV28 to TRBJ1-5, with 10 bases matching TRBD1. This CDR3 comprises 18 residues. The V and J ends lost 2 bases and 7 bases, in that order; junction bases with no gene match: 14. Germline-derived CDR1 and CDR2 are MDHEN and SYDVKM. CDR3 sequence reads: CASSLARRGQGLPQPQHF. The CDR3 DNA follows: TGTGCCAGCAGTTTAGCTCGGAGGGGACAGGGGCTCCCACAGCCCCAGCATTTT.

The chain has TRBV5-1 and TRBJ1-2, with 10 nucleotides matching TRBD1. The CDR3 runs to 14 residues. CDR1 and CDR2 from the germline V gene are SGHRS and YFSETQ. With 5 bases clipped from V and 8 bases from J, the junction kept 9 bases outside the gene matches. This CDR3 reads CASRPGGQGNGYTF. The CDR3, as DNA: TGCGCCAGCAGGCCTGGGGGACAGGGGAACGGCTACACCTTC.

The chain joins TRBV5-6 to TRBJ2-2, with a tentative D call TRBD1 (6 bases). The CDR3 covers 14 residues. Germline V gene data show CDR1 as SGHDT and CDR2 as YYEEEE. The V end lost 1 base, the J end lost 3 bases, and 7 bases lay between the germline ends. CDR3 DNA sequence: TGTGCCAGCAGCTTGTGGGGGCACACCGGGGAGCTGTTTTTT. Translated: CASSLWGHTGELFF.

The chain has TRBV6-5 and TRBJ1-2; perhaps TRBD1 as D (5 bases). V shed 6 bases and J shed 2 bases, with 13 bases lying between them. This CDR3 is built from 14 residues. The germline CDR1 and CDR2 sequences are MNHEY and SVGAGI. Written as DNA, the CDR3 is TGTGCCAGCAGGGGGCAGGCACTAAACTATGGCTACACCTTC. Encoded protein: CASRGQALNYGYTF.

The J gene is TRBJ2-1, the V gene TRBV6-4; 8 bases map to TRBD2. V lost 4 bases, J lost 4 bases, and 3 bases stayed unmatched. Germline CDR1 reads MRHNA; CDR2 reads SNTAGT. CDR3 length equals 14 residues. The CDR3 reads CASSVASGYNEQFF. In DNA form, the CDR3 reads TGTGCCAGCAGTGTGGCTAGCGGGTACAATGAGCAGTTCTTC.

The chain joins TRBV10-1 to TRBJ2-3, with 10 bases identical to TRBD1. Trimming cost V 6 bases and J 1 base; bases outside gene matches: 4. CDR1 WNHNN and CDR2 SYGVQD come from the germline V gene (reference sequence). CDR3 length equals 15 residues. CDR3 sequence: CASSPGTGGTDTQYF. DNA for the CDR3: TGCGCCAGCAGCCCCGGGACAGGGGGCACAGATACGCAGTATTTT.

This clone showed up just once. The V and J genes are TRBV5-4 and TRBJ2-5; 13 nucleotides agree with TRBD2. V lost 2 bases, J lost 5 bases, and 15 bases stayed unmatched. Germline V gene data show CDR1 as SGHNT and CDR2 as YYREEE (reference sequence). This CDR3 is 19 amino acids long. CDR3 bases: TGTGCCAGCAGCTTAAAACTGACTAGCGGGAGGTCGTTCGGGGAGACCCAGTACTTC. This sequence encodes CASSLKLTSGRSFGETQYF.

V is TRBV5-1 and J is TRBJ2-3; TRBD2 matches 7 bases. The CDR3 length is 16 residues. The V and J ends lost 3 bases and 2 bases, in that order; junction bases with no gene match: 9. Germline V CDR1 and CDR2: SGHRS, YFSETQ. The CDR3 spells CASSSRGAGFTDTQYF. In nucleotides, the CDR3 is TGCGCCAGCAGCTCGCGGGGAGCGGGGTTCACAGATACGCAGTATTTT.

This clone was counted between two and nine times. The gene calls are TRBV19 and TRBJ2-2, with 11 nucleotides matching TRBD1. In germline, CDR1 is LNHDA, CDR2 SQIVND (reference sequence). V shed 7 bases and J 5 bases; nucleotides not matched to a gene: 6. The CDR3 consists of 15 residues. The CDR3 DNA is TGTGCCAGTACCATAGGGACAGGGGGGACCGGGGAGCTGTTTTTT. It yields the protein CASTIGTGGTGELFF.

Turning to this clone: Other nucleotide sequences from this sample produce the same CDR3. The J gene is TRBJ1-2, the V gene TRBV20-1, with a possible D match to TRBD1 (5 bases). From germline, CDR1 is DFQATT and CDR2 SNEGSKA (reference sequence). The CDR3 loop spans 11 amino acids. V was cut by 5 bases and J by 5 bases, with 9 bases left in between. CDR3 region: CSAGGAYGYTF. DNA of the CDR3: TGCAGTGCTGGCGGGGCGTATGGCTACACCTTC.

In this sample, this clone turned up a few times. The rearrangement links TRBV28 to TRBJ2-5, with 9 bases that match TRBD1. Germline V CDR1 and CDR2: MDHEN, SYDVKM. Trimming cost V 6 bases and J 3 bases; bases outside gene matches: 8. The CDR3 is 15 amino acids. CDR3 nucleotide sequence: TGTGCCAGCAGCCAAGCGGGACAGGGTAAAGAGACCCAGTACTTC. This codes for CASSQAGQGKETQYF.

The gene calls are TRBV28 and TRBJ2-1; 9 bases map to TRBD2. After removal of 2 bases from V and 7 bases from J, the junction contained 9 bases not matched to a gene. Germline CDR1 MDHEN, CDR2 SYDVKM. The CDR3 has 16 residues. The CDR3 spells CASSLGGAGGMNEQFF. CDR3 sequence (DNA): TGTGCCAGCAGTTTAGGAGGAGCGGGAGGTATGAATGAGCAGTTCTTC.

The gene calls are TRBV11-2 and TRBJ1-5; D is ambiguous. CDR1 and CDR2 from the germline V gene are SGHAT and FQNNGV. V was shortened by 0 bases and J by 7 bases, with 7 bases between the two germline ends. The CDR3 sequence is 13 residues long. The CDR3 nucleotides read TGTGCCAGCAGCTTAGACCGGGTGCAGCCCCAGCATTTT. Encoded protein: CASSLDRVQPQHF. Full variable domain (remainder filled in from reference TRBV11-2 and TRBJ1-5): EAGVAQSPRYKIIEKRQSVAFWCNPISGHATLYWYQQILGQGPKLLIQFQNNGVVDDSQLPKDRFSAERLKGVDSTLKIQPAKLEDSAVYLCASSLDRVQPQHFGDGTRLSIL.

The chain uses TRBV12-5 and TRBJ2-3; weak D call: TRBD2 (6 bases). CDR3 length: 14 residues. The V end lost 5 bases, the J end lost 3 bases, and 12 bases lay between the germline ends. The germline V gene has CDR1 LGHNT and CDR2 FRNRAP. The CDR3: CASGTGGFTDTQYF. CDR3 DNA: TGTGCTAGTGGTACTGGAGGGTTTACAGATACGCAGTATTTT.

V gene TRBV15 combines with J gene TRBJ2-7, with 7 bases matching TRBD2. The CDR3 runs to 14 residues. Trimming at V came to 0 bases and at J to 3 bases, leaving 2 bases not matched to a gene. Germline V gene lookup returns CDR1 LNHNV and CDR2 YYDKDF (reference sequence). This CDR3 reads CATSRDGRGYEQYF. The CDR3 DNA is TGTGCCACCAGCAGAGATGGGAGGGGCTACGAGCAGTACTTC.

The chain is built from TRBV2 and TRBJ2-3; 8 bases fit TRBD1. CDR1 is SNHLY and CDR2 is FYNNEI in the germline V gene. The length of the CDR3 is 16 residues. Trimming removed 6 bases from V and 4 bases from J; junction bases left unmatched: 12. The chain's CDR3 is CASSLGGQGGSDTQYF. The CDR3 DNA follows: TGTGCCAGCAGCCTCGGCGGACAGGGTGGATCAGATACGCAGTATTTT.

The chain links TRBV28 to TRBJ1-1, with 8 bases identical to TRBD1. CDR1 and CDR2 (germline): MDHEN, SYDVKM. V gave up 5 bases and J gave up 6 bases; unmatched junction bases: 11. This CDR3 region has 15 residues. CDR3 DNA: TGTGCCAGCAGTATCGACAGGGGTTCAGTAGCTGAAGCTTTCTTT. It translates to CASSIDRGSVAEAFF.

V is TRBV7-9 and J is TRBJ2-4; no clear D. This CDR3 has 18 residues. Germline CDR1 is SEHNR and CDR2 is FQNEAQ (reference sequence). Trimming pared 2 bases from V and 0 bases from J, leaving 17 bases between. The CDR3 DNA sequence: TGTGCCAGCAGCTTACGGGTCGGCTGGAACGTAGCCAAAAACATTCAGTACTTC. This gives the protein CASSLRVGWNVAKNIQYF.

The gene calls are TRBV9 and TRBJ1-4, with D unresolved. Germline-derived CDR1 and CDR2 are SGDLS and YYNGEE. CDR3 length equals 15 residues. Trimming cost V 4 bases and J 5 bases, with 15 bases left between them. Here the CDR3 DNA reads TGTGCCAGCAGCCCACGATCGGGGATGAATGAAAAACTGTTTTTT. Its protein product is CASSPRSGMNEKLFF.

This chain joins TRBV30 and TRBJ2-1; 8 bases line up with TRBD2. Per germline, CDR1 GTSNPN and CDR2 SVGIG (reference sequence). V trimming: 0 bases; J trimming: 6 bases; junction bases outside the gene matches: 13. There are 17 residues in the CDR3. This chain's CDR3 is CAWSVLRGGSGVNEQFF. The CDR3, as DNA: TGTGCCTGGAGTGTACTACGGGGGGGTAGCGGGGTCAATGAGCAGTTCTTC. Full variable domain (outside the CDR3, taken from reference TRBV30 and TRBJ2-1): SQTIHQWPATLVQPVGSPLSLECTVEGTSNPNLYWYRQAAGRGLQLLFYSVGIGQISSEVPQNLSASRPQDRQFILSSKKLLLSDSGFYLCAWSVLRGGSGVNEQFFGPGTRLTVL.

This clone showed up just once. The chain has TRBV10-3 and TRBJ2-1; 11 bases match TRBD2. The CDR3 totals 17 residues. V lost 2 bases, J lost 6 bases, and 9 bases stayed unmatched. The germline CDR1 and CDR2 sequences are ENHRY and SYGVKD. In nucleotides, the CDR3 is TGTGCCATCAGTGAGAGGGTGGATAGCGGGAGGGTCAATGAGCAGTTCTTC. This codes for CAISERVDSGRVNEQFF.

In its sample, this clone was seen once. The chain couples TRBV12-1 to TRBJ1-4. TRBV12-1 represents a pseudogene. The CDR3 spans 15 residues. In DNA, the CDR3 is TGTGCCAGCAGCTTTGTCTGTGAACGGGTTGAAAAACTGTTTTTT. It is translated as CASSFVCERVEKLFF.

The sample holds one count of this clone. The V gene is TRBV27, the J gene TRBJ2-7, with D possibly matching TRBD2 (5 bases). V was pared by 0 bases and J by 2 bases, with 8 bases between. The CDR3 has 14 residues. The germline V gene encodes CDR1 MNHEY and CDR2 SMNVEV (reference sequence). In DNA form, the CDR3 reads TGTGCCAGCAGTTTATCATCGGGGACCTACGAGCAGTACTTC. This gives the protein CASSLSSGTYEQYF.

The chain combines TRBV30 with TRBJ1-3, with 7 bases that match TRBD1. Germline V gene data show CDR1 as GTSNPN and CDR2 as SVGIG (reference sequence). The CDR3 runs to 14 residues. The CDR3 sequence: CAKSTGASGNTIYF. In DNA, the CDR3 is TGTGCGAAGTCAACAGGGGCCTCTGGAAACACCATATATTTT.

The chain has TRBV30 and TRBJ1-1; D possibly corresponds to TRBD1 (6 bases). Germline CDR1 is GTSNPN and CDR2 is SVGIG (reference sequence). The V gene lost 4 bases and the J gene lost 3 bases, with 9 bases spanning the gap. The CDR3 spans 12 residues. In DNA, the CDR3 is TGTGCCTGGAAGGGGGGGGACACTGAAGCTTTCTTT. Encoded protein: CAWKGGDTEAFF.

The chain couples TRBV7-2 to TRBJ2-7; D unresolved. The V end was cut by 4 bases, the J end by 3 bases, with 13 bases between. The germline CDR1 and CDR2 sequences are SGHTA and FQGNSA. CDR3 size: 14 residues. The CDR3, as DNA: TGTGCCAGCAGCTCCGCGGATACGATCTACGAGCAGTACTTC. Encoded protein: CASSSADTIYEQYF.

The table lists this clone with many counts. The chain is built from TRBV5-1 and TRBJ2-3, with TRBD2 matching 16 bases. This CDR3 spans 16 amino acids. Germline CDR1 is SGHRS and CDR2 is YFSETQ. The V and J ends lost 3 bases and 3 bases, in that order; junction bases with no gene match: 1. CDR3 loop: CASSSGLAGGTDTQYF. CDR3 nucleotides: TGCGCCAGCAGCTCGGGACTAGCGGGAGGGACAGATACGCAGTATTTT.

This sequence joins TRBV13 and TRBJ1-4; D is unresolved. This CDR3 spans 14 amino acids. Germline CDR1 reads PRHDT; CDR2 reads FYEKMQ (reference sequence). Trimming took off 5 bases at V and 8 bases at J, with 15 bases between the two ends. The CDR3 reads CASSPRLGREKLFF. CDR3 in DNA: TGTGCCAGCAGCCCCAGGCTGGGGAGAGAAAAACTGTTTTTT.

Only a few counts were recorded for this clone. The chain couples TRBV28 to TRBJ2-5; D might be TRBD2 (5 bases). Trimming removed 3 bases from V and 0 bases from J, with 8 bases in between. Germline V gives CDR1 MDHEN, CDR2 SYDVKM. The CDR3 extends over 14 amino acids. The CDR3 is CASSFGNYQETQYF. The CDR3 DNA reads as TGTGCCAGCAGTTTCGGGAATTACCAAGAGACCCAGTACTTC.